The 21 T cell receptor beta chains below come from one sample, sequenced in a study of blood T cell repertoires in COVID-19. TCRdb's table, derived via immunoSEQ multiplex PCR, lists solely in-frame clones and lacks some. This sample carries 240,000 or so clones, roughly 87% of them seen once, and the ten largest clones take around 7.8%. The specimen was peripheral blood. The receptors shown here come from a man aged 55-75 years who had recovered from COVID-19.

The rearrangement joins TRBV5-6 to TRBJ1-5, with D possibly TRBD1 on 5 matching bases. The V gene lost 0 bases and the J gene lost 4 bases, with 8 bases spanning the gap. Per the germline V gene, CDR1 is SGHDT and CDR2 is YYEEEE. This CDR3 comprises 14 residues. CDR3 sequence: CASSLVAGNQPQHF. The CDR3 DNA follows: TGTGCCAGCAGCTTGGTGGCAGGGAATCAGCCCCAGCATTTT.

The chain combines TRBV3-1 (or the pseudogene TRBV3-2) with TRBJ2-3; 9 bases line up with TRBD1. The CDR3 loop spans 15 amino acids. The V segment lost 5 bases and the J segment 6 bases; nucleotides outside the gene matches: 9. Germline CDR1 reads LGHDT; CDR2 reads YNNKEL (reference sequence). The CDR3 sequence: CASSVTGQGGDTQYF. The CDR3 nucleotides read TGTGCCAGCAGCGTGACGGGACAGGGTGGCGATACGCAGTATTTT.

The chain joins TRBV7-6 to TRBJ2-7; TRBD2 aligns across 9 bases. CDR3 length: 12 amino acids. CDR1 SGHVS and CDR2 FNYEAQ come from the germline V gene. V shed 3 bases, J shed 7 bases, and the junction held 1 base outside the gene matches. The chain's CDR3 is CASSFLAGEQYV. CDR3 nucleotide sequence: TGTGCCAGCAGCTTCCTAGCGGGAGAGCAGTACGTC.

The chain is built from TRBV5-1 and TRBJ2-1, with 9 bases that match TRBD1. This CDR3 region has 17 residues. The germline gives CDR1 SGHRS, CDR2 YFSETQ. V dropped 0 bases and J dropped 8; count of bases not matched to a gene: 12. CDR3 protein: CASSLALSGTGRYEQFF. CDR3 nucleotide sequence: TGCGCCAGCAGCTTGGCCTTAAGCGGGACAGGGAGGTATGAGCAGTTCTTC.

This rearrangement joins TRBV6-6 to TRBJ1-3, with a tentative D call TRBD1 (5 bases). Between the trimmed V and J ends, which lost 0 bases and 3 bases, there was a span of 6 bases. CDR3 length: 14 amino acids. Germline values: CDR1 MNHNY, CDR2 SVGAGI (reference sequence). CDR3 loop: CASSYSGGGNTIYF. Written as DNA, the CDR3 is TGTGCCAGCAGTTACTCGGGGGGTGGAAACACCATATATTTT.

This chain uses TRBV18 with TRBJ1-2; a weak D match, TRBD1 (5 bases). Trimming pared 4 bases from V and 4 bases from J, leaving 13 bases between. This CDR3 is 14 amino acids long. Germline V gene lookup returns CDR1 KGHSH and CDR2 LQKENI. CDR3 in DNA: TGTGCCAGCTCACTCGACACAGGACCCTATGGCTACACCTTC. This codes for CASSLDTGPYGYTF.

The CDR3 coding sequence is TGTGCCAGCAGTTACACGGGACAGGGGGTTGCAGATACGCAGTATTTT. Amino acids: CASSYTGQGVADTQYF. The chain recombines TRBV6-6 with TRBJ2-3, with TRBD1 matching over 11 bases. CDR1 and CDR2 (germline): MNHNY, SVGAGI (reference sequence). J lost 4 bases, V lost 2 bases, and 5 bases had no gene match. This CDR3 contains 16 residues.

In nucleotides, the CDR3 is TGTGCCAGCAGCCAACTCGACAGGGCCACCTCCCTACCCCTCCACTTT. Translating it yields CASSQLDRATSLPLHF. The chain combines TRBV5-5 with TRBJ1-6; TRBD1 matches 7 bases. CDR1 is SGHKS and CDR2 is YYEKEE in the germline V gene (reference sequence). V was clipped by 4 bases and J by 12 bases; unmatched bases: 16. CDR3 size: 16 residues.

The V gene is TRBV12-3 or TRBV12-4, the J gene TRBJ1-5; D is uncertain. V lost 3 bases, J lost 5 bases, and 8 bases lay in between. The length of the CDR3 is 13 residues. The CDR3 sequence is CASSLSYDQPQHF. The CDR3 region has the DNA TGTGCCAGCAGTTTGAGCTATGATCAGCCCCAGCATTTT.

V and J are TRBV6-2 or TRBV6-3 and TRBJ2-3; TRBD2 matches at 9 bases. The CDR3 is 17 residues long. The V and J ends lost 5 bases and 4 bases, in that order; junction bases with no gene match: 13. The germline gives CDR1 MNHEY, CDR2 SVGEGT. CDR3 sequence: CASSLGVAGVLADTQYF. CDR3 nucleotide sequence: TGTGCCAGCAGTCTCGGGGTAGCGGGGGTTTTGGCAGATACGCAGTATTTT.

The rearrangement joins TRBV11-3 to TRBJ2-2, with D possibly TRBD2 on 5 matching bases. Trimming took off 3 bases at V and 1 base at J, with 6 bases between the two ends. CDR1 is SGHNT and CDR2 is YENEEA in the germline V gene. The CDR3 has 14 residues. Written as DNA, the CDR3 is TGTGCCAGCAGCTTGACTATGAACACCGGGGAGCTGTTTTTT. Translating it yields CASSLTMNTGELFF. Complete variable domain (other parts from reference TRBV11-3 and TRBJ2-2): EAGVVQSPRYKIIEKKQPVAFWCNPISGHNTLYWYLQNLGQGPELLIRYENEEAVDDSQLPKDRFSAERLKGVDSTLKIQPAELGDSAVYLCASSLTMNTGELFFGEGSRLTVL.

The genes are TRBV10-1 and TRBJ2-1; D is unresolved. This CDR3 is built from 15 residues. CDR1 WNHNN and CDR2 SYGVQD come from the germline V gene (reference sequence). The V and J ends lost 0 bases and 10 bases respectively, with 16 bases between them. Here the CDR3 reads CASSESTRHAREQFF. The CDR3 DNA reads as TGCGCCAGCAGTGAGTCGACTCGTCACGCCAGAGAGCAGTTCTTC.

The V call is TRBV19, the J call TRBJ1-3, with D hard to call. The CDR3 contains 13 residues. CDR1 is LNHDA, CDR2 SQIVND, per germline (reference sequence). With 4 bases removed from V and 3 bases from J, the gap between germline ends came to 7 bases. The CDR3 protein is CASSTGFGNTIYF. The CDR3, as DNA: TGTGCCAGTAGTACCGGGTTTGGAAACACCATATATTTT. The whole variable domain, remainder taken from reference TRBV19 and TRBJ1-3, is DGGITQSPKYLFRKEGQNVTLSCEQNLNHDAMYWYRQDPGQGLRLIYYSQIVNDFQKGDIAEGYSVSREKKESFPLTVTSAQKNPTAFYLCASSTGFGNTIYFGEGSWLTVV.

V is TRBV5-6 and J is TRBJ2-1; a possible D gene is TRBD2 (5 bases). This CDR3 region has 14 residues. V shed 6 bases and J shed 0 bases, with 10 bases lying between them. Germline V CDR1 and CDR2: SGHDT, YYEEEE. CDR3 nucleotides: TGTGCCAGCACCCATGACTACTCCTACAATGAGCAGTTCTTC. It translates to CASTHDYSYNEQFF.

The count of this clone is one. The chain has TRBV7-2 and TRBJ1-2, with D maybe TRBD1 (6 bases). Germline assignment: CDR1 SGHTA and CDR2 FQGNSA. This CDR3 is 17 amino acids long. V was pared by 6 bases and J by 6 bases, with 26 bases between. The CDR3 loop is CASSGGPIETGIHGYTF. The DNA of the CDR3 is TGTGCCAGCAGTGGTGGACCGATCGAAACAGGGATCCATGGCTACACCTTC.

To note about this clone: This sample includes further DNA sequences coding for the same CDR3. The chain combines TRBV3-1 (or the pseudogene TRBV3-2) with TRBJ1-2, with 7 bases that match TRBD1. The ends lost 4 bases at V and 5 bases at J; junction bases unmatched: 4. The CDR3 has 13 residues. Germline V lookup: CDR1 LGHDT, CDR2 YNNKEL (reference sequence). CDR3 sequence reads: CASSPRQGYGYTF. CDR3 sequence (DNA): TGTGCCAGCAGCCCCCGACAGGGTTATGGCTACACCTTC.

The V call is TRBV27, the J call TRBJ2-5; D is possibly TRBD1 (6 bases). The CDR3 sequence is 16 residues long. Germline-derived CDR1 and CDR2 are MNHEY and SMNVEV (reference sequence). The V end lost 3 bases, the J end lost 2 bases, and 16 bases lay between the germline ends. CDR3 DNA sequence: TGTGCCAGCAGTTTTCGCAGCAGGGGTTTACAAGAGACCCAGTACTTC. Its protein product is CASSFRSRGLQETQYF.

The chain uses TRBV5-1 and TRBJ2-5, with no clear D. Germline V gives CDR1 SGHRS, CDR2 YFSETQ. Trimming removed 0 bases from V and 0 bases from J, with 9 bases in between. There are 15 residues in the CDR3. The CDR3 DNA is TGCGCCAGCAGCTTGGGACTCCCGTACCAAGAGACCCAGTACTTC. It codes for CASSLGLPYQETQYF.

This clone was picked up one time. V usage is TRBV27 and J usage is TRBJ1-4; the match to TRBD1 covers 7 bases. The CDR3 consists of 15 residues. The ends lost 5 bases at V and 10 bases at J; junction bases unmatched: 13. The germline CDR1 and CDR2 sequences are MNHEY and SMNVEV (reference sequence). CDR3 residues: CASSTQGGGGGKLFF. In nucleotides, the CDR3 is TGTGCCAGCAGTACTCAAGGGGGCGGCGGTGGAAAACTGTTTTTT. The full variable domain, its missing parts supplied by reference TRBV27 and TRBJ1-4, is EAQVTQNPRYLITVTGKKLTVTCSQNMNHEYMSWYRQDPGLGLRQIYYSMNVEVTDKGDVPEGYKVSRKEKRNFPLILESPSPNQTSLYFCASSTQGGGGGKLFFGSGTQLSVL.

The chain couples TRBV27 to TRBJ1-6; perhaps TRBD1 as D (6 bases). CDR3 size: 16 residues. CDR1 is MNHEY and CDR2 is SMNVEV in the germline V gene (reference sequence). V lost 7 bases and J lost 9, with 22 bases in between. The CDR3: CASKLQGSFRGSPLHF. CDR3 coding DNA: TGTGCCAGCAAGCTACAGGGCTCGTTCCGCGGTTCACCCCTCCACTTT.

The V and J genes are TRBV5-1 and TRBJ2-1; 7 positions match TRBD2. This CDR3 comprises 17 residues. V gave up 4 bases and J gave up 0 bases; unmatched junction bases: 10. The germline V gene encodes CDR1 SGHRS and CDR2 YFSETQ. For the CDR3, the DNA is TGCGCCAGCAGCACCCGAAGCGGGGCCTCCTCCTACAATGAGCAGTTCTTC. Its protein product is CASSTRSGASSYNEQFF.